Sequencing of this TCR beta chain was carried out in a study of radiotherapy plus CTLA-4 blockade in lung cancer (dated by TCRdb to the late 2010s). For context, the study as a whole: Among the enrolled patients, about 19% had an objective response, and 31% reached disease control. Here is what the overall study found, with its caveats: The strongest predictors of response, as reported, were early dynamic changes in blood T cell clones along with a rise in serum interferon-beta after radiation. TCR clones derived from tumors expanded in peripheral blood after treatment with radiotherapy and ipilimumab.

Libraries were made using the immunoSEQ multiplex PCR assay. TCRdb stores this immuneACCESS table with in-frame sequences only. Part of the clones is absent; in the studies checked, under half of the shortfall reflects unresolved V genes, and no reason is known for the rest. The sample profile shows around 130,000 clones; approximately 90% of them were found once. The ten largest clones represent just under 7% of the sample. The germline V gene gives CDR1 as ENHRY and CDR2 as SYGVKD. Compared with germline, V lacks 0 bases and J lacks 6 bases; bases without a gene match: 11. The cysteine opens and the phenylalanine closes a CDR3 of 17 amino acids. Only CDR3 DNA is held: 51 bases, read in frame from base 1. Points on this clone: Its antigen is still unknown. Per-nucleotide qualities are absent, and no much larger clonotype sits a single base away.

In this study, focal radiation therapy paired with CTLA-4 blockade (ipilimumab) was tested in patients who had chemo-refractory metastatic non-small-cell lung cancer. This sequence originates from a human donor with non-small cell lung cancer that progressed on radiotherapy plus ipilimumab. The chain joins TRBV10-3 to TRBJ1-2; 9 middle bases align to TRBD1. Source: peripheral blood, taken from a patient treated with radiotherapy plus ipilimumab. CDR3 protein: CAISESYQGQGEDGYTF. The nucleotide sequence is TGTGCCATCAGTGAGTCGTACCAGGGACAGGGTGAGGATGGCTACACCTTC.